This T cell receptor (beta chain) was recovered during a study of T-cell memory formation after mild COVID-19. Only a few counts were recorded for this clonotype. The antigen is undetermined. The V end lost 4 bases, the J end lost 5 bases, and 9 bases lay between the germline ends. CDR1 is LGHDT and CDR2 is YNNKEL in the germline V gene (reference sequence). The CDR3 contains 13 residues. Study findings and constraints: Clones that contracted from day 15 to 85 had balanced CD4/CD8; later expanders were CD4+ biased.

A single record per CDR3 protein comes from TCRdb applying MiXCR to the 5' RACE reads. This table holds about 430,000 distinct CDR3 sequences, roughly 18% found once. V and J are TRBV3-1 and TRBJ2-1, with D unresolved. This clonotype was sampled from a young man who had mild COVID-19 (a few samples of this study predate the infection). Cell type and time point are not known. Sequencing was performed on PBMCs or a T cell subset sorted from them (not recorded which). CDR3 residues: CASSPRQHNEQFF. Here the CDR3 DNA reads TGTGCCAGCAGCCCCAGACAACACAATGAGCAGTTCTTC.